This TCR beta chain was recovered during a study of tumor-infiltrating lymphocytes in primary liver carcinoma. A remark on this clonotype: A read error may account for a junction end that differs from germline.

With roughly 500 ng total RNA as template and a constant-region primer, TCR beta cDNA was made. Employing slightly modified ARM-PCR, three nested multiplex PCR rounds were run, and these gave rise to the TCR beta libraries. TCRdb re-analysed the multiplex PCR reads in MiXCR, keeping a single row per CDR3 protein. The sample shows tens of thousands of distinct CDR3 sequences, 60% to 75% of them seen only once. It was from approximately 20-30 mg of unsorted bulk tissue that RNA and DNA were co-extracted. This receptor was taken from a man aged 40-55 years with primary liver carcinoma and hepatitis B virus infection. Specimen: liver tumor tissue from sampling region 1. Sample subset: tumor region T1, superior pole.

CDR3 sequence (DNA): TGCAGTGTCGCAACCCTATCGGACAGGGGGCTGAATGGCTACATCTTC. Translating it yields CSVATLSDRGLNGYIF. The J gene is TRBJ1-2, the V gene TRBV29-1; TRBD1 matches at 11 bases. In germline, CDR1 is SQVTM, CDR2 ANQGSEA. The CDR3 sequence is 16 residues long.